This entry features one T cell receptor (beta chain) sequence. An end of the junction differs from the germline gene, which may be a read error. The assay was immunoSEQ multiplex PCR, and TCRdb's table has in-frame clones only and misses some. The sample contains approximately 28,000 clones, approximately 81% of which appear only once. Germline V gene lookup returns CDR1 WSHSY and CDR2 SAAADI. This CDR3 spans 14 amino acids. The entry originates in a study of T cell changes during pregnancy in multiple sclerosis. The chain couples TRBV10-2 to TRBJ2-5, with a tentative D call TRBD2 (6 bases). This receptor was identified in a female donor with multiple sclerosis, enrolled in a pregnancy study. The sample consisted of CD8+ T cells from peripheral blood mononuclear cells, taken after pregnancy. The CDR3 region is CASSSAGWQEAQYF. The CDR3, as DNA: TGCGCCAGCAGCAGCGCGGGGTGGCAAGAGGCCCAGTACTTC.